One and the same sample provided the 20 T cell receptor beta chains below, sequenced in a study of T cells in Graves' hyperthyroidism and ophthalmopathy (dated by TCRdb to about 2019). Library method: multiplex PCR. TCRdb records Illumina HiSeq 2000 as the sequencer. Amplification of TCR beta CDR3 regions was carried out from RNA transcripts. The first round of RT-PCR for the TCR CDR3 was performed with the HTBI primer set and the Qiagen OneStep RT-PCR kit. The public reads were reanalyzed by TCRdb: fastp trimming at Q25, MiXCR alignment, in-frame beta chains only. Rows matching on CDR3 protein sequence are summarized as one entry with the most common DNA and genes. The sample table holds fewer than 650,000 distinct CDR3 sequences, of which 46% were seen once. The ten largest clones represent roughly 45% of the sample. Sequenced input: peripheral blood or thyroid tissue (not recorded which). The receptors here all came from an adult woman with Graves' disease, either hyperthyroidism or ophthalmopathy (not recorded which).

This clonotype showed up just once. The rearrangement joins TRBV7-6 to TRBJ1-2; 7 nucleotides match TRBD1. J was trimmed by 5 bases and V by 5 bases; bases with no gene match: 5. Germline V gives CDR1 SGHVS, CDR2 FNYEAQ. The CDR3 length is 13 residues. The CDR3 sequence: CASSQGGAYGYTF. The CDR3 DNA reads TGTGCCAGCAGCCAGGGGGGGGCATATGGCTACACCTTC. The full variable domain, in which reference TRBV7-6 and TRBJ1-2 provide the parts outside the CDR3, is GAGVSQSPRYKVTKRGQDVALRCDPISGHVSLYWYRQALGQGPEFLTYFNYEAQQDKSGLPNDRFSAERPEGSISTLTIQRTEQRDSAMYRCASSQGGAYGYTFGSGTRLTVV.

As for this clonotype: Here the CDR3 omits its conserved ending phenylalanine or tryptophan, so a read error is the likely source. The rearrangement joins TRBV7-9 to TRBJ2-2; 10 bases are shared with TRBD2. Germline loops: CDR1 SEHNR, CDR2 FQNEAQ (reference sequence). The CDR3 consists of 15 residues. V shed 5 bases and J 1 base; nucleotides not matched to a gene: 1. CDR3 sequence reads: CASSASGGNTGELFL. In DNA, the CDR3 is TGTGCCAGCAGCGCTAGCGGGGGGAACACCGGGGAGCTGTTTCTT.

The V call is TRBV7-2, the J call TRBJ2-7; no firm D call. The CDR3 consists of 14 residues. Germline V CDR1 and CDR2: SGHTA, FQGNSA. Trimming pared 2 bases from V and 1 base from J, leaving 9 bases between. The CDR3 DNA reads TGTGCCAGCAGCTTACGGACCCGTTCCTACGAGCAGTACTTC. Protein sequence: CASSLRTRSYEQYF.

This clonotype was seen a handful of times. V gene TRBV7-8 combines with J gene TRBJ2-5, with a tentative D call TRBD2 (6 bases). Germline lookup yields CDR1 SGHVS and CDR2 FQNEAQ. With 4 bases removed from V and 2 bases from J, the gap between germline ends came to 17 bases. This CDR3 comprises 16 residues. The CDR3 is CASSSRPRGKQETQYF. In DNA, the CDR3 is TGTGCCAGCAGCTCCCGTCCACGCGGGAAGCAAGAGACCCAGTACTTC.

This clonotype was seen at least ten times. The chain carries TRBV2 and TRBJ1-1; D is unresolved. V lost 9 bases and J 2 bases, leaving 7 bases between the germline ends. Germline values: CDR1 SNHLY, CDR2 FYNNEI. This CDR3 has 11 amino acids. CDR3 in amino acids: CARVVNTEAFF. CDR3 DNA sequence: TGTGCCAGGGTAGTTAACACTGAAGCTTTCTTT.

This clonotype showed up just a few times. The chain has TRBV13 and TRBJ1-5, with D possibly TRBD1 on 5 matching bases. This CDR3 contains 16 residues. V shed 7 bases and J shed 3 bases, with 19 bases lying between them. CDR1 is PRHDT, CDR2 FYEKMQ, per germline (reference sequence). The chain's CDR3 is CASTQDLGRVNQPQHF. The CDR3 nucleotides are TGTGCCAGCACGCAGGACTTGGGACGGGTCAATCAGCCCCAGCATTTT.

CDR3 DNA sequence: TGCGCCAGCAGCCTCCCCGGTGGTGGGGCCAACGTCCTGACTTTC. Protein product: CASSLPGGGANVLTF. V gene TRBV5-1 combines with J gene TRBJ2-6; D is unclear. The germline V gene has CDR1 SGHRS and CDR2 YFSETQ. With 4 bases removed from V and 3 bases from J, the gap between germline ends came to 11 bases. The CDR3 contains 15 residues.

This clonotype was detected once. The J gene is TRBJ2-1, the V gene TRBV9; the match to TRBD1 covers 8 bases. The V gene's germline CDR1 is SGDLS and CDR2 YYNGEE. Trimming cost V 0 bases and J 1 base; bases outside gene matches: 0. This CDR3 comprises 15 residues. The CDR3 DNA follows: TGTGCCAGCAGCGTAGGACAGGGGTCCTACAATGAGCAGTTCTTC. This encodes CASSVGQGSYNEQFF. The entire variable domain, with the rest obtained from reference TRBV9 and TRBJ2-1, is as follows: DSGVTQTPKHLITATGQRVTLRCSPRSGDLSVYWYQQSLDQGLQFLIQYYNGEERAKGNILERFSAQQFPDLHSELNLSSLELGDSALYFCASSVGQGSYNEQFFGPGTRLTVL.

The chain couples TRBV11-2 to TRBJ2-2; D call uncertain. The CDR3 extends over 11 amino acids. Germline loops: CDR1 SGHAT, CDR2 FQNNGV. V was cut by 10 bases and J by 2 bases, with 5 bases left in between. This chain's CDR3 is CATINTGELFF. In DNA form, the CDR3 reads TGTGCCACCATTAACACCGGGGAGCTGTTTTTT.

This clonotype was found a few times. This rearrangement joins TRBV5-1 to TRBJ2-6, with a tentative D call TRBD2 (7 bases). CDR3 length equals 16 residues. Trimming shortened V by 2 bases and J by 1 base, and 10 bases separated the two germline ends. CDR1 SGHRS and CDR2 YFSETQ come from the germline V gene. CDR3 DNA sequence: TGCGCCAGCAGCTTACAGGGAGGGTCTGGGGCCAACGTCCTGACTTTC. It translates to CASSLQGGSGANVLTF.

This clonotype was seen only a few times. This CDR3 reads CATSIGSNTEAFF. The CDR3 DNA is TGTGCCACCAGTATCGGATCGAACACTGAAGCTTTCTTT. V and J are TRBV24-1 and TRBJ1-1; D gene ambiguous. This CDR3 has 13 residues. V lost 6 bases and J 1 base, leaving 8 bases between the germline ends. Germline CDR1 is KGHDR and CDR2 is SFDVKD.

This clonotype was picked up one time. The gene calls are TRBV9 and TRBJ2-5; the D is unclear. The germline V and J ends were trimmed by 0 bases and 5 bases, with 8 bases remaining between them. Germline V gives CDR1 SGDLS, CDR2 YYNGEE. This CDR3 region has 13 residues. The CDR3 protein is CASSVGLRETQYF. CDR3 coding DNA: TGTGCCAGCAGCGTAGGGTTGCGTGAGACCCAGTACTTC.

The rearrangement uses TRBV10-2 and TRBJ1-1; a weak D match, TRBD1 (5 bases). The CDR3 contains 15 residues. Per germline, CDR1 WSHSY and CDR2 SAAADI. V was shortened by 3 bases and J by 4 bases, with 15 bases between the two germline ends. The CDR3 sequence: CASSDPRYGGTEAFF. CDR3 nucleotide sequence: TGCGCCAGCAGTGACCCTAGATACGGGGGCACTGAAGCTTTCTTT.

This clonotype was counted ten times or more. The CDR3 here is CASSFMRDRAQYF. The CDR3 DNA follows: TGTGCCAGCAGTTTCATGAGGGATCGAGCCCAGTACTTC. V and J are TRBV12-3 or TRBV12-4 and TRBJ2-5, with a tentative D call TRBD2 (5 bases). The CDR3 totals 13 residues. V was trimmed by 3 bases and J by 9 bases, leaving 14 bases between them.

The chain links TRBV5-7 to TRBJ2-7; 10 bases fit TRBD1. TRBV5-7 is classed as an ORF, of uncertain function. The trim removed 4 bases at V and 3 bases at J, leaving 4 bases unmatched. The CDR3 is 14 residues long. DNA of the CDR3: TGTGCCAGCAGCCCGGACAGGGGGATCTACGAGCAGTACTTC. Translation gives CASSPDRGIYEQYF.

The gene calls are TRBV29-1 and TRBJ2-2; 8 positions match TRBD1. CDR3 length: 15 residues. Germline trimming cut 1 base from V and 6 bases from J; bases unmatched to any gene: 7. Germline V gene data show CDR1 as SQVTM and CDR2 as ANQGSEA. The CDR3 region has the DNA TGCAGCGTTGAAGGGGGGTCGACAGGGGCCGGGGAGCTGTTTTTT. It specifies CSVEGGSTGAGELFF.

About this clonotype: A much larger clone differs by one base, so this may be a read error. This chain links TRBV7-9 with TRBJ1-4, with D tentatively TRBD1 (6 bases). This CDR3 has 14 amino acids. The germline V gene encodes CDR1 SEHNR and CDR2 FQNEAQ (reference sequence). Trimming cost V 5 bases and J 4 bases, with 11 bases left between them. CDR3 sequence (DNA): TGTGCCAGCAGCCCTGACAGGAGTAATGAAAAACTGTTTTTT. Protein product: CASSPDRSNEKLFF.

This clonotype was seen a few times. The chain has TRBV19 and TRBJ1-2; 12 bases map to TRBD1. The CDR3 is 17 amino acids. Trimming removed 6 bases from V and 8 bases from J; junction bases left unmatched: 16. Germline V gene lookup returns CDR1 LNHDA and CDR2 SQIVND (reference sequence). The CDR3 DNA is TGTGCCAGTAGCTTTTTGGGACAGGGGGCGCCTTCGCGCGGCTACACCTTC. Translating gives CASSFLGQGAPSRGYTF.

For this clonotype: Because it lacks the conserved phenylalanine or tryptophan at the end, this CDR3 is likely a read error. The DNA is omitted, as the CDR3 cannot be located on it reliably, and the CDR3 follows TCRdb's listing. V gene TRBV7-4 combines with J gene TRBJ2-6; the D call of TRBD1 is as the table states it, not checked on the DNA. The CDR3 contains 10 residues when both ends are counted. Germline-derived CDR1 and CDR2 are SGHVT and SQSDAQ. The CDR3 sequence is CASSFVGQTT.

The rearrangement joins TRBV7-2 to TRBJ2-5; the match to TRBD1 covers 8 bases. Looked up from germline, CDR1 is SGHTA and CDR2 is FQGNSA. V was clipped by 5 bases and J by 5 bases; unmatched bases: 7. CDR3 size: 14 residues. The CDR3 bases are TGTGCCAGCAGCCCCGGACAGGGCACCGAGACCCAGTACTTC. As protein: CASSPGQGTETQYF.